This T cell receptor beta chain is drawn from a study of T cell responses to AZD1222 COVID-19 vaccine. Whole-study results and caveats: The CD4 TCRs associated with vaccination extended across spike and predominated at 160-218 and 743-854.

V lost 5 bases to trimming and J lost 1 base, with 11 bases between them. Germline-derived CDR1 and CDR2 are SEHNR and FQNEAQ (reference sequence). The CDR3 sequence is 14 residues long. Details on this clone: Antigen: not known.

Assay: immunoSEQ multiplex PCR; the TCRdb copy retains only in-frame clones and omits some. The sample holds some 120,000 clones, about nine tenths seen once. This chain links TRBV7-9 with TRBJ1-1; D is undetermined. The receptor comes from an adult in good health. The material sequenced was peripheral blood, taken on day 0 of AZD1222 vaccination. CDR3: CASSPQYSNTEAFF. Written as DNA, the CDR3 is TGTGCCAGCAGCCCCCAGTATTCGAACACTGAAGCTTTCTTT.